The rows below give T cell receptor beta chains drawn from one sample of a study of chemoradiotherapy in HPV16-positive cancers. Generated by immunoSEQ multiplex PCR, the TCRdb table keeps only in-frame clones and is missing some. The sample consists of 25,000 to 30,000 clones, 85% to 95% of them appearing once. The sequencing used blood, collected from a patient who underwent chemoradiotherapy. The receptors here all came from a human donor with HPV-associated anogenital cancer. CDR3s include the opening cysteine and the closing phenylalanine or tryptophan. The D gene is left open where the match is weak. The size of a clone is reported for some rows only, either as once, few or many, or as a class for expanded clones.

.	.	TRBJ1-5	TRBV28	CASNGRGQPQHF	TGTGCCAGCAACGGCAGGGGTCAGCCCCAGCATTTT
.	TRBD1	TRBJ1-1	TRBV6-5	CASSYGQGATDTEAFF	TGTGCCAGCAGTTACGGACAGGGGGCGACGGACACTGAAGCTTTCTTT
.	TRBD2	TRBJ2-6	TRBV4-1	CASGLAGVSGANVLTF	TGCGCCAGCGGACTAGCGGGAGTATCTGGGGCCAACGTCCTGACTTTC
.	TRBD1	TRBJ1-5	TRBV10-3	CAISVGQGASQPQHF	TGTGCCATCAGTGTGGGTCAGGGGGCAAGTCAGCCCCAGCATTTT
once	.	TRBJ1-4	TRBV7-2	CASSLVGEEKLFF	TGTGCCAGCAGCTTAGTGGGAGAAGAAAAACTGTTTTTT
.	TRBD1	TRBJ2-5	TRBV25-1	CASRDRVQETQYF	TGTGCCAGCAGGGACAGGGTACAAGAGACCCAGTACTTC
.	TRBD2	TRBJ2-1	TRBV11-2	CASKLAGDYNEQFF	TGTGCCAGCAAACTAGCGGGAGACTACAATGAGCAGTTCTTC
.	TRBD2	TRBJ2-2	TRBV25-1	CASSDYLGGTANTGELFF	TGTGCCAGCAGTGACTATCTCGGGGGGACCGCGAACACCGGGGAGCTGTTTTTT
once	.	TRBJ2-6	TRBV11-2	CASSLSSAGANVLTF	TGTGCCAGCAGCTTGTCGTCAGCTGGGGCCAACGTCCTGACTTTC
.	.	TRBJ1-6	TRBV6-1	CASSEASANSPLHF	TGTGCCAGCAGTGAAGCTTCAGCCAATTCACCCCTCCACTTT
.	TRBD1	TRBJ2-3	TRBV6-6	CASRAGTGTADTQYF	TGTGCCAGCAGGGCCGGGACAGGGACAGCAGATACGCAGTATTTT
.	.	TRBJ2-2	TRBV7-7	CASSLALGGTGELFF	TGTGCTAGCAGCTTAGCGCTGGGGGGCACCGGGGAGCTGTTTTTT
.	.	TRBJ2-3	TRBV28	CASSFGSLSTDTQYF	TGTGCCAGCAGTTTCGGGTCCCTAAGCACAGATACGCAGTATTTT
.	.	TRBJ2-7	TRBV10-3	CAISDGQGNDEQYF	TGTGCCATCAGTGATGGGCAGGGGAACGACGAGCAGTACTTC
.	.	TRBJ1-5	TRBV4-1	CASSQDGWGTNQPQHF	TGCGCCAGCAGCCAAGACGGTTGGGGTACCAATCAGCCCCAGCATTTT
once	TRBD1	TRBJ1-4	TRBV10-3	CAINRDREGKLFF	TGTGCCATCAATCGGGACAGGGAAGGAAAACTGTTTTTT
.	TRBD1	TRBJ1-1	TRBV5-5	CASSSGTGAAFF	TGTGCCAGCAGCTCCGGGACAGGGGCAGCTTTCTTT
.	TRBD2	TRBJ2-3	TRBV5-4	CASSYAGGRTDTQYF	TGTGCCAGCAGTTACGCGGGGGGGCGCACAGATACGCAGTATTTT
.	.	TRBJ2-1	TRBV11-2	CASSLPLGAEMEQFF	TGTGCCAGCAGTTTACCCCTAGGGGCTGAGATGGAGCAGTTCTTC
.	TRBD2	TRBJ2-2	TRBV4-3	CASSQDLRTSGGASNTGELFF	TGCGCCAGCAGCCAAGATCTAAGGACTAGCGGGGGGGCCTCGAACACCGGGGAGCTGTTTTTT